This T cell receptor (beta chain) was captured in a study of blood T cells in healthy people across ages. V was pared by 3 bases and J by 7 bases, with 9 bases between. CDR3 length equals 11 residues. Germline CDR1 DFQATT, CDR2 SNEGSKA (reference sequence). A second about 7 to 11 cycle PCR used barcoded and J-beta primers. Carrying 12 random nucleotides, a template-switch adaptor labeled each individual cDNA molecule. A single record per CDR3 protein comes from TCRdb applying MiXCR to the 5' RACE reads. The sample consists of fewer than 900,000 distinct CDR3 sequences, roughly 44% of them appearing once. This clonotype was counted between two and nine times.

The TCR comes from an older woman in good health. The V gene is TRBV20-1, the J gene TRBJ1-2; D gene unclear. Material for sequencing was blood. This chain's CDR3 is CSASSGSGYTF. CDR3 in DNA: TGCAGTGCTAGTTCGGGGTCTGGCTACACCTTC.